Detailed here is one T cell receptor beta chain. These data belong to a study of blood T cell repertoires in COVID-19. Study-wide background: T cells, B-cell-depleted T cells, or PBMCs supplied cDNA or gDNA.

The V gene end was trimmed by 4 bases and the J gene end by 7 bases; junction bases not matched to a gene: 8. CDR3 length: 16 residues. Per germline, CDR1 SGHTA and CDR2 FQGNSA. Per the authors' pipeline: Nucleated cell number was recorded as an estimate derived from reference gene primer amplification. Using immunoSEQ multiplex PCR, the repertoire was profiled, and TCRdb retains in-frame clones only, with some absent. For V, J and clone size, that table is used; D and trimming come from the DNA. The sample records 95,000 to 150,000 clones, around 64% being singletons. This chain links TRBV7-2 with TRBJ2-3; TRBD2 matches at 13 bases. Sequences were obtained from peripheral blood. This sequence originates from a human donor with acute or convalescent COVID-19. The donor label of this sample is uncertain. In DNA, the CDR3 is TGTGCCAGCAGCTACAACTCGGGACTAGCGGGAAATACGCAGTATTTT. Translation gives CASSYNSGLAGNTQYF.